This T cell receptor (beta chain) was sequenced during a study of blood T cell repertoires in COVID-19. For the study at large: Sites in the United States, Italy and Spain provided acute and convalescent COVID-19 samples. From T cells, B-cell-depleted T cells, or PBMCs came the material, which was cDNA or gDNA.

Study processing details: Amplification of reference gene primers provided the estimated nucleated cell counts. Produced via immunoSEQ multiplex PCR; TCRdb's table is partial and in-frame only. Clone size and V and J calls were adopted from that table, with D and trimming inferred from the DNA. The sample contains about 240,000 clones, roughly 87% of which appear only once. Deletions cut 5 bases from V and 0 bases from J, with 9 bases between. Germline CDR1 and CDR2: GTSNPN and SVGIG (reference sequence). CDR3 length: 13 residues. The chain combines TRBV30 with TRBJ2-3, with no clear D. What was sequenced was peripheral blood. This receptor was obtained from a man in his sixties who had recovered from COVID-19. This CDR3 is CAWVDKSTDTQYF. Here the CDR3 DNA reads TGTGCCTGGGTCGACAAGAGCACAGATACGCAGTATTTT.